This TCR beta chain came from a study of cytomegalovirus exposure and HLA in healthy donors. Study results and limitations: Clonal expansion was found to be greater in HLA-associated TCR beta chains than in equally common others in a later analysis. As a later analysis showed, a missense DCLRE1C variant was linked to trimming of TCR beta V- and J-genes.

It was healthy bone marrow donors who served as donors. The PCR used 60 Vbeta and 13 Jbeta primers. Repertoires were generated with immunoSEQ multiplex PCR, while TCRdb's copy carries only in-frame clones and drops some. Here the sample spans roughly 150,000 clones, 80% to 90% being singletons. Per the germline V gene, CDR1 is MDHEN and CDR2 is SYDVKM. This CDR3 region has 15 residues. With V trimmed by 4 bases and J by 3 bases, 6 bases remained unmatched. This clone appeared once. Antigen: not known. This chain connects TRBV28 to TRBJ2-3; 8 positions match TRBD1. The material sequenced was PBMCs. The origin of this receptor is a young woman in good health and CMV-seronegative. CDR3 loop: CASSSWTGMTDTQYF. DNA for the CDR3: TGTGCCAGCAGTTCTTGGACAGGGATGACAGATACGCAGTATTTT.